The text below deals with one T cell receptor beta chain. This entry is derived from a study of blood T cell repertoires in COVID-19. About the research overall: There were acute and convalescent COVID-19 samples, and they came from the United States, Italy and Spain. Sources were T cells, B-cell-depleted T cells, or PBMCs; the material itself was cDNA or gDNA.

The CDR3 consists of 16 residues. V dropped 0 bases and J dropped 8; count of bases not matched to a gene: 8. Germline CDR1 and CDR2: KGHSH and LQKENI. As originally analysed: Amplification with reference gene primers provided the estimates of nucleated cell counts. Sequencing was performed with immunoSEQ multiplex PCR; in TCRdb, only in-frame clones are kept and a portion is missing. Clone size and V and J calls were adopted from that table, with D and trimming inferred from the DNA. The top ten hold 6% to 8.5% of the sample, which has over 200,000 clones, 84% seen once. The sample taken for sequencing was peripheral blood. The source is a woman between 50 and 59 years old with active or convalescent COVID-19. The chain joins TRBV18 to TRBJ1-4, with TRBD1 identical over 8 bases. CDR3 sequence reads: CASSPPGTGLHEKLFF. The CDR3 DNA follows: TGTGCCAGCTCACCACCCGGGACAGGACTGCACGAAAAACTGTTTTTT.